This TCR beta chain was captured by sequencing in a study of shared clonotypes between healthy human individuals. Study background: The donors, two women and a few men, were aged 18 to 49.

Study-wide points: Limitation of the genetic and exposure-history diversity represented came from the few donors.

CDR1 is SNHLY and CDR2 is FYNNEI in the germline V gene. V shed 3 bases and J shed 8 bases, with 10 bases lying between them. The CDR3 runs 13 residues. Method: immunoSEQ multiplex PCR; TCRdb's copy keeps in-frame clones and lacks some. The sample gives around 940,000 clones, roughly 72% of which show up once; about 1.5% is in the top ten. This clone showed up just a few times. The antigen is undetermined. All donors qualified as healthy HIV-negative adults and had experienced no recent acute infections or vaccinations. This receptor was obtained from a man younger than 35 in good health. The sample was memory CD4+ T cells sorted from blood. Sample subset: CD45RA-negative fraction. The rearrangement links TRBV2 to TRBJ1-4; D is perhaps TRBD1 (5 bases). The CDR3 loop is CASSDVEGEKLFF. CDR3 in DNA: TGTGCCAGCAGTGACGTCGAGGGGGAAAAACTGTTTTTT.